The next 15 T cell receptor beta chains were all read from a single sample in a study of Ad26.COV2.S vaccination and SARS-CoV-2 variants. The assay was immunoSEQ multiplex PCR, and TCRdb's table has in-frame clones only and misses some. The sample has about 350,000 clones, just over 90% seen once; the top ten hold around 4%. The sample consisted of peripheral blood, taken after recovery from COVID-19. These receptors originate from a human donor who had recovered from COVID-19.

The chain couples TRBV5-1 to TRBJ2-7; either TRBD1 or TRBD2 may supply D (6 bases each). This CDR3 has 16 amino acids. Trimming pared 0 bases from V and 5 bases from J, leaving 18 bases between. Germline V gene sequence: CDR1 SGHRS, CDR2 YFSETQ. The CDR3 DNA is TGCGCCAGCAGCTTGGTCGGGGGCGCCGCGGCGCACGAGCAGTACTTC. This gives the protein CASSLVGGAAAHEQYF. Using reference TRBV5-1 and TRBJ2-7 for the parts outside the CDR3, the full variable domain is KAGVTQTPRYLIKTRGQQVTLSCSPISGHRSVSWYQQTPGQGLQFLFEYFSETQRNKGNFPGRFSGRQFSNSRSEMNVSTLELGDSALYLCASSLVGGAAAHEQYFGPGTRLTVT.

With regard to this clone: Additional DNA sequences in this sample encode the identical CDR3. The rearrangement joins TRBV18 to TRBJ2-7, with D tentatively TRBD1 (5 bases). Trimming took 2 bases from V and 4 from J, leaving 6 bases between them. This CDR3 region has 12 residues. Germline V gene sequence: CDR1 KGHSH, CDR2 LQKENI. The CDR3 DNA sequence: TGTGCCAGCTCACCAAGGGGTTACGAGCAGTACTTC. Translating it yields CASSPRGYEQYF.

This rearrangement joins TRBV4-1 to TRBJ2-5; unclear D gene. The V gene's germline CDR1 is MGHRA and CDR2 YSYEKL. This CDR3 contains 17 residues. Trimming stripped 3 bases from V and 2 bases from J, with 19 bases between. CDR3: CASSQDNFLGVQETQYF. The CDR3 DNA follows: TGCGCCAGCAGCCAGGATAACTTTTTAGGAGTTCAAGAGACCCAGTACTTC.

This clone was recorded only once. The CDR3 here is CASRSRGILNGYTF. DNA for the CDR3: TGTGCCAGCAGGAGCCGGGGGATTCTCAATGGCTACACCTTC. The V gene is TRBV3-1 (or the pseudogene TRBV3-2), the J gene TRBJ1-2; TRBD1 might be the D (5 bases). This CDR3 region has 14 residues. The germline V and J ends were trimmed by 6 bases and 6 bases, with 17 bases remaining between them. CDR1 and CDR2 from the germline V gene are LGHDT and YNNKEL (reference sequence).

This chain uses TRBV9 with TRBJ1-1, with a possible D match to TRBD1 (5 bases). Per germline, CDR1 SGDLS and CDR2 YYNGEE. The CDR3 length is 14 residues. V lost 0 bases and J lost 8, with 14 bases in between. The DNA of the CDR3 is TGTGCCAGCAGCGTAGTAGGGGTGGGGCACGAAGCTTTCTTT. It codes for CASSVVGVGHEAFF.

The chain links TRBV18 to TRBJ1-1; D is undetermined. The CDR3 covers 13 residues. Germline-derived CDR1 and CDR2 are KGHSH and LQKENI. V was clipped by 5 bases and J by 0 bases, with 7 bases between them. The CDR3 here is CASSDGMNTEAFF. In nucleotides, the CDR3 is TGTGCCAGCTCAGACGGTATGAACACTGAAGCTTTCTTT. Based on the CDR3 plus reference TRBV18 and TRBJ1-1, the full variable domain is NAGVMQNPRHLVRRRGQEARLRCSPMKGHSHVYWYRQLPEEGLKFMVYLQKENIIDESGMPKERFSAEFPKEGPSILRIQQVVRGDSAAYFCASSDGMNTEAFFGQGTRLTVV.

CDR3 sequence reads: CASSSPIAGHGPQQYF. The CDR3 DNA is TGTGCCAGCAGTTCTCCTATAGCGGGGCACGGGCCCCAGCAGTACTTC. The chain carries TRBV6-6 and TRBJ2-7; TRBD2 agrees at 8 bases. V shed 4 bases and J 8 bases; nucleotides not matched to a gene: 16. The CDR3 is 16 amino acids. Per germline, CDR1 MNHNY and CDR2 SVGAGI (reference sequence).

The gene calls are TRBV14 and TRBJ1-1; the match to TRBD1 covers 7 bases. The CDR3 is 13 amino acids. Trimming removed 6 bases from V and 7 bases from J; junction bases left unmatched: 8. Per germline, CDR1 SGHDN and CDR2 FVKESK. CDR3 amino acids: CASRRTRDSEAFF. CDR3 DNA sequence: TGTGCCAGCAGGCGGACCCGGGACAGTGAAGCTTTCTTT.

This chain connects TRBV29-1 to TRBJ2-1; no firm D call. V lost 4 bases, J lost 4 bases, and 11 bases lay in between. The CDR3 is 13 residues long. Per germline, CDR1 SQVTM and CDR2 ANQGSEA. The CDR3 reads CSVVRRVYNEQFF. CDR3 in DNA: TGCAGCGTTGTAAGACGAGTTTACAATGAGCAGTTCTTC.

The chain uses TRBV5-6 and TRBJ1-5, with no clear D. This CDR3 spans 12 amino acids. Germline loops: CDR1 SGHDT, CDR2 YYEEEE. V lost 0 bases, J lost 6 bases, and 4 bases lay in between. DNA of the CDR3: TGTGCCAGCAGCTTGGGGACTCAGCCCCAGCATTTT. Translated: CASSLGTQPQHF.

This sequence joins TRBV19 and TRBJ2-7; 10 nucleotides line up with TRBD2. CDR3 length: 13 amino acids. The V and J ends lost 3 bases and 7 bases, in that order; junction bases with no gene match: 3. CDR1 and CDR2 from the germline V gene are LNHDA and SQIVND (reference sequence). The CDR3 sequence is CASSIGGLAEQYF. The CDR3 DNA follows: TGTGCCAGTAGTATCGGGGGACTAGCGGAGCAGTACTTC.

The chain uses TRBV6-6 and TRBJ1-2; TRBD1 aligns across 8 bases. CDR1 is MNHNY and CDR2 is SVGAGI in the germline V gene (reference sequence). V lost 6 bases to trimming and J lost 4 bases; unmatched junction nucleotides: 7. CDR3 length: 14 amino acids. CDR3 loop: CASRPGQVLYGYTF. CDR3 DNA sequence: TGTGCCAGCAGACCGGGACAGGTACTCTATGGCTACACCTTC.

V usage is TRBV5-1 and J usage is TRBJ1-2; 7 bases line up with TRBD1. CDR3 length equals 14 residues. V gave up 1 base and J gave up 6 bases; unmatched junction bases: 6. Germline CDR1 SGHRS, CDR2 YFSETQ. The CDR3 loop is CASSLYIQGDGYTF. The CDR3 nucleotides read TGCGCCAGCAGCTTGTACATCCAGGGGGATGGCTACACCTTC.

About this clone itself: The sample has other DNA sequences that encode this CDR3 too. J is TRBJ2-5 and V is TRBV5-6; 7 nucleotides align to TRBD1. Per germline, CDR1 SGHDT and CDR2 YYEEEE. This CDR3 has 13 residues. V lost 4 bases, J lost 2 bases, and 2 bases stayed unmatched. CDR3 residues: CASSDRVQETQYF. CDR3 DNA: TGTGCCAGCAGCGACAGGGTACAAGAGACCCAGTACTTC. The entire variable domain, with the rest obtained from reference TRBV5-6 and TRBJ2-5, is as follows: DAGVTQSPTHLIKTRGQQVTLRCSPKSGHDTVSWYQQALGQGPQFIFQYYEEEERQRGNFPDRFSGHQFPNYSSELNVNALLLGDSALYLCASSDRVQETQYFGPGTRLLVL.

V gene TRBV9 combines with J gene TRBJ1-2; 7 bases line up with TRBD1. CDR3 length: 14 amino acids. Germline V gene sequence: CDR1 SGDLS, CDR2 YYNGEE. The V gene end was trimmed by 1 base and the J gene end by 8 bases; junction bases not matched to a gene: 8. The CDR3 is CASSVTGDPKGYTF. For the CDR3, the DNA is TGTGCCAGCAGCGTAACAGGGGATCCTAAGGGCTACACCTTC.